One sample yielded the 27 T cell receptor beta chains listed below, sequenced in a study of shared clonotypes between healthy human individuals. The table came from immunoSEQ multiplex PCR; TCRdb's copy has only in-frame clones and leaves some out. The sample lists around 2,000,000 clones; 85% to 95% were seen once. Terminally differentiated effector memory CD45RA+ cells were left out of the naive CD8 fraction, which was CD45RO-negative and positively selected for CCR7. Sequencing was performed on naive CD8+ T cells sorted from blood. These receptors came from a man in his late teens or twenties in good health.

Concerning this clone: Other DNA sequences in this sample translate to the same CDR3. The gene calls are TRBV7-6 and TRBJ2-2; D uncertain. In germline, CDR1 is SGHVS, CDR2 FNYEAQ. The CDR3 sequence is 13 residues long. V shed 1 base and J shed 4 bases, with 4 bases lying between them. CDR3 nucleotide sequence: TGTGCCAGCAGCTTAGGGCCCACCGGGGAGCTGTTTTTT. Its protein product is CASSLGPTGELFF.

The rearrangement links TRBV4-3 to TRBJ2-5, with TRBD2 matching over 7 bases. V was clipped by 0 bases and J by 11 bases; unmatched bases: 6. The CDR3 has 13 amino acids. Germline V gene lookup returns CDR1 LGHNA and CDR2 YSLEER. The CDR3 sequence: CASSQDRGEKQYF. The DNA of the CDR3 is TGCGCCAGCAGCCAAGATCGGGGGGAGAAGCAGTACTTC.

J is TRBJ1-2 and V is TRBV5-6; D gene uncertain. The V gene lost 0 bases and the J gene lost 0 bases, with 6 bases spanning the gap. Germline CDR1 is SGHDT and CDR2 is YYEEEE. The CDR3 covers 14 residues. CDR3 region: CASSLATPNYGYTF. The CDR3, as DNA: TGTGCCAGCAGCTTGGCAACCCCTAACTATGGCTACACCTTC.

The chain recombines TRBV9 with TRBJ2-1; the match to TRBD2 covers 7 bases. CDR3 length equals 14 residues. Trimming cost V 3 bases and J 5 bases; bases outside gene matches: 5. Germline V lookup: CDR1 SGDLS, CDR2 YYNGEE. CDR3 nucleotide sequence: TGTGCCAGCAGCGCATGGACTAGAGACAATGAGCAGTTCTTC. Its protein is CASSAWTRDNEQFF.

The J gene is TRBJ2-7, the V gene TRBV5-3; D is unresolved. TRBV5-3 qualifies as an ORF whose function is uncertain. V was pared by 7 bases and J by 5 bases, with 13 bases between. The CDR3 contains 12 residues. The CDR3 DNA sequence: TGTGCCAGACCTCCCTGCATCCACGAGCAGTACTTC. It yields the protein CARPPCIHEQYF.

J is TRBJ2-7 and V is TRBV19, with 7 bases fitting TRBD2. Germline trimming cut 2 bases from V and 6 bases from J; bases unmatched to any gene: 7. Germline CDR1 is LNHDA and CDR2 is SQIVND (reference sequence). The CDR3 spans 14 residues. The CDR3 sequence is CASSITGGPAEQYF. DNA for the CDR3: TGTGCCAGTAGTATAACGGGAGGTCCCGCCGAGCAGTACTTC.

The chain carries TRBV6-5 and TRBJ2-2, with D hard to call. With 4 bases removed from V and 7 bases from J, the gap between germline ends came to 13 bases. There are 14 residues in the CDR3. CDR1 is MNHEY, CDR2 SVGAGI, per germline. This chain's CDR3 is CASSFDPTLGELFF. Written as DNA, the CDR3 is TGTGCCAGCAGTTTCGACCCCACGCTCGGGGAGCTGTTTTTT.

This clone was observed once. V usage is TRBV6-6 and J usage is TRBJ2-5; 8 positions match TRBD2. CDR1 is MNHNY, CDR2 SVGAGI, per germline (reference sequence). Unmatched junction bases numbered 11, after V lost 6 bases and J lost 5 bases. The CDR3 sequence is 15 residues long. CDR3 nucleotide sequence: TGTGCCAGCAGAAAACGGGAGGGCCTTGAGGAGACCCAGTACTTC. This sequence encodes CASRKREGLEETQYF.

This sequence joins TRBV5-5 and TRBJ2-7; 8 bases match TRBD1. This CDR3 has 16 residues. The V gene end was trimmed by 3 bases and the J gene end by 0 bases; junction bases not matched to a gene: 8. Germline V gene sequence: CDR1 SGHKS, CDR2 YYEKEE (reference sequence). For the CDR3, the DNA is TGTGCCAGCAGCTCAGGACAGGGACGAAGCTCCTACGAGCAGTACTTC. It translates to CASSSGQGRSSYEQYF.

V and J are TRBV11-2 and TRBJ1-2; D is unclear. Germline V gene sequence: CDR1 SGHAT, CDR2 FQNNGV. V lost 3 bases to trimming and J lost 6 bases, with 8 bases between them. The length of the CDR3 is 12 residues. The CDR3 reads CASSFSENGYTF. Here the CDR3 DNA reads TGTGCCAGCAGCTTTTCGGAGAATGGCTACACCTTC.

The chain carries TRBV4-3 and TRBJ2-3, with D possibly being TRBD1 (6 bases). CDR3 length: 16 amino acids. Germline assignment: CDR1 LGHNA and CDR2 YSLEER. V was pared by 4 bases and J by 2 bases, with 16 bases between. This CDR3 reads CASSPEGGPLTDTQYF. The DNA for the CDR3 is TGCGCCAGCAGCCCCGAAGGGGGACCCCTCACAGATACGCAGTATTTT.

This chain uses TRBV4-1 with TRBJ2-5; possible D gene TRBD2, 6 bases. The CDR3 covers 14 residues. Trimming took 2 bases from V and 5 from J, leaving 12 bases between them. The germline V gene has CDR1 MGHRA and CDR2 YSYEKL. This CDR3 is CASSQPGGGETQYF. For the CDR3, the DNA is TGCGCCAGCAGCCAACCCGGGGGTGGGGAGACCCAGTACTTC.

This chain joins TRBV13 and TRBJ1-2; 7 bases fit TRBD1. Germline V lookup: CDR1 PRHDT, CDR2 FYEKMQ (reference sequence). Trimming took 5 bases from V and 4 from J; bases not matched to a gene: 7. This CDR3 is 14 amino acids long. The CDR3: CASSPRTGAYGYTF. In nucleotides, the CDR3 is TGTGCCAGCAGCCCCCGGACAGGAGCCTATGGCTACACCTTC.

The CDR3 sequence: CASRDTNTEAFF. The CDR3 region has the DNA TGTGCCAGCAGGGACACGAACACTGAAGCTTTCTTT. The chain uses TRBV6-1 and TRBJ1-1; a possible D gene is TRBD1 (5 bases). The ends were cut back, 6 bases at V and 1 base at J, with 6 bases in the middle. This CDR3 has 12 amino acids. CDR1 is MNHNS, CDR2 SASEGT, per germline.

The chain's CDR3 is CASSLGVGTVYEQYF. CDR3 in DNA: TGTGCCAGCAGTTTGGGGGTAGGGACAGTCTACGAGCAGTACTTC. The genes are TRBV27 and TRBJ2-7, with 7 bases identical to TRBD1. Germline trimming cut 3 bases from V and 3 bases from J; bases unmatched to any gene: 8. The CDR3 is made up of 15 amino acids. Looked up from germline, CDR1 is MNHEY and CDR2 is SMNVEV (reference sequence).

V usage is TRBV2 and J usage is TRBJ2-1; 7 bases are shared with TRBD2. Germline V gene lookup returns CDR1 SNHLY and CDR2 FYNNEI. CDR3 size: 13 residues. With 10 bases clipped from V and 6 bases from J, the junction kept 9 bases outside the gene matches. In nucleotides, the CDR3 is TGTGCCACTCAATCCGGGGGGTCCAATGAGCAGTTCTTC. This encodes CATQSGGSNEQFF.

The chain has TRBV6-8 and TRBJ1-4, with no clear D. The CDR3 consists of 10 residues. Germline loops: CDR1 MNHGY, CDR2 SAAAGT. Trimming took 11 bases from V and 6 from J, leaving 7 bases between them. DNA of the CDR3: TGTGCCGGTCATCATGAAAAACTGTTTTTT. It encodes CAGHHEKLFF.

This clone appeared once. This sequence joins TRBV27 and TRBJ1-2, with D hard to call. Germline CDR1 reads MNHEY; CDR2 reads SMNVEV (reference sequence). There are 14 residues in the CDR3. The V end lost 2 bases, the J end lost 5 bases, and 12 bases lay between the germline ends. CDR3 region: CASSLAMFGYGYTF. CDR3 DNA: TGTGCCAGCAGTTTAGCCATGTTTGGGTATGGCTACACCTTC.

The chain has TRBV5-4 and TRBJ1-3, with D possibly TRBD1 on 6 matching bases. Germline CDR1 SGHNT, CDR2 YYREEE (reference sequence). V was pared by 4 bases and J by 0 bases, with 17 bases between. The CDR3 contains 17 residues. The CDR3 DNA is TGTGCCAGCAGCGATGGACAGTCCCTACGCTCTGGAAACACCATATATTTT. Translated, it gives CASSDGQSLRSGNTIYF.

The genes are TRBV4-1 and TRBJ2-7; the match to TRBD1 covers 7 bases. The V and J ends lost 1 base and 3 bases, in that order; junction bases with no gene match: 3. The CDR3 is 14 residues long. Germline V lookup: CDR1 MGHRA, CDR2 YSYEKL. CDR3 sequence reads: CASSQGDRDYEQYF. CDR3 DNA: TGCGCCAGCAGCCAAGGGGACAGAGACTACGAGCAGTACTTC.

The genes are TRBV6-5 and TRBJ2-3; weak D call: TRBD2 (6 bases). Trimming shortened V by 2 bases and J by 4 bases, and 16 bases separated the two germline ends. The length of the CDR3 is 16 residues. Germline V gene sequence: CDR1 MNHEY, CDR2 SVGAGI. CDR3 sequence reads: CASSYETSIPPDTQYF. CDR3 nucleotides: TGTGCCAGCAGTTACGAAACTAGCATTCCCCCAGATACGCAGTATTTT.

This sequence joins TRBV27 and TRBJ1-1; TRBD1 matches at 9 bases. There are 17 residues in the CDR3. With V trimmed by 5 bases and J by 1 base, 11 bases remained unmatched. Germline V CDR1 and CDR2: MNHEY, SMNVEV (reference sequence). The CDR3 nucleotides read TGTGCCAGCAGTCTCTTGGGGGGACAGGGCCAGAACACTGAAGCTTTCTTT. Translation: CASSLLGGQGQNTEAFF.

The V call is TRBV29-1, the J call TRBJ2-1; maybe TRBD1 (6 bases). Germline assignment: CDR1 SQVTM and CDR2 ANQGSEA. Deletions cut 1 base from V and 3 bases from J, with 13 bases between. The CDR3 totals 15 residues. CDR3 nucleotides: TGCAGCGTTGAAGGACAGGAAGGAAACTACAATGAGCAGTTCTTC. It yields the protein CSVEGQEGNYNEQFF.

This clone was seen more than once but under ten times. This sequence joins TRBV19 and TRBJ1-5; the D is unclear. This CDR3 region has 14 residues. V dropped 4 bases and J dropped 3 bases, with 10 bases sitting between them. In germline, CDR1 is LNHDA, CDR2 SQIVND (reference sequence). As DNA, the CDR3 is TGTGCCAGTAGTACTCTACAGATCAATCAGCCCCAGCATTTT. It yields the protein CASSTLQINQPQHF.

The rearrangement uses TRBV7-9 and TRBJ2-7; TRBD1 matches at 9 bases. Germline V gene sequence: CDR1 SEHNR, CDR2 FQNEAQ (reference sequence). The CDR3 loop spans 14 amino acids. V dropped 5 bases and J dropped 2; count of bases not matched to a gene: 4. The CDR3 DNA reads TGTGCCAGCAGCAAGGGACAGGGCGCCTACGAGCAGTACTTC. Translation gives CASSKGQGAYEQYF.

The CDR3 region is CASSTFHVSGYNEQFF. The CDR3 nucleotides are TGTGCCAGTAGTACCTTCCACGTGTCGGGCTACAATGAGCAGTTCTTC. This chain joins TRBV19 and TRBJ2-1; D unresolved. The CDR3 runs to 16 residues. With 4 bases removed from V and 3 bases from J, the gap between germline ends came to 16 bases. Germline V gene lookup returns CDR1 LNHDA and CDR2 SQIVND (reference sequence).

Regarding this clone: This same CDR3 is encoded by further DNA sequences in the sample. V gene TRBV7-9 combines with J gene TRBJ2-7; D unresolved. Germline values: CDR1 SEHNR, CDR2 FQNEAQ (reference sequence). V lost 5 bases to trimming and J lost 1 base, with 6 bases between them. The length of the CDR3 is 12 residues. CDR3 DNA sequence: TGTGCCAGCAGCCCAGAATCCTACGAGCAGTACTTC. This codes for CASSPESYEQYF.